The rows below give T cell receptor beta chains drawn from one sample of a study of read filtering for tumor transcriptome and immune sequencing. One entry per CDR3 protein results from TCRdb running MiXCR on the reads. This sample has 50,000 or so distinct CDR3 sequences, with over 9.5% found just once. Sample: a population of CD138-negative cells sorted from bone marrow. These receptors originate from a donor at least 40 years old with multiple myeloma. CDR3s include the opening cysteine and the closing phenylalanine or tryptophan. The order of the fields is J gene, V gene, CDR3 protein.

TRBJ2-5,TRBV7-8,CASSSTGVKETQYF
TRBJ1-3,TRBV30,CAWSWDTGNTIYF
TRBJ2-5,TRBV7-9,CASSSGLAGFRQETQYF
TRBJ2-1,TRBV5-6,CASSRGGTGYNEQFF
TRBJ1-1,TRBV7-8,CASSSNTEAFF
TRBJ2-7,TRBV18,CASSRAGQGSYEQYF
TRBJ2-1,TRBV7-3,CASSVTSGTLNEQFF
TRBJ2-3,TRBV7-9,CASSLGTGLTDTQYF
TRBJ2-1,TRBV7-2,CASSYAGGQFF
TRBJ2-1,TRBV2,CASTRAGGSGLYNEQFF
TRBJ1-1,TRBV3-2,CASSQSRGRAFF